Listed below are T cell receptor beta chains from one sample, sequenced in a study of blood T cell repertoires in COVID-19. Repertoires were generated with immunoSEQ multiplex PCR, while TCRdb's copy carries only in-frame clones and drops some. The table lists 100,000 to 130,000 clones, 88% of them singletons, with 2% to 3% in the top ten. The sequenced material came from peripheral blood. These receptors were taken from a human donor in a cohort sampled during active COVID-19. CDR3s include the opening cysteine and the closing phenylalanine or tryptophan. Only part of the rows carry a size: once, few, many, or a class if the clone is expanded.

TRBJ1-3	TRBV3-1/TRBV3-2	few	CASSNHRGVGNTIYF
TRBJ2-1	TRBV5-1	NA	CASSFGLAGGYNEQFF
TRBJ2-3	TRBV3-1/TRBV3-2	NA	CASSQETITDTQYF
TRBJ1-2	TRBV28	NA	CASRSHSRGLNYGYTF
TRBJ1-6	TRBV7-9	NA	CASSLSDRGFYNSPLHF
TRBJ1-1	TRBV3-1/TRBV3-2	NA	CASSQGMVPWGAEAFF
TRBJ1-4	TRBV7-9	NA	CASSLQGSWRTSTNEKLFF
TRBJ1-4	TRBV5-5	NA	CASSLIRGEKLFF
TRBJ2-4	TRBV4-1	NA	CASSPSRQGSGAKNIQYF
TRBJ2-2	TRBV27	NA	CASKLKGGSAGELFF
TRBJ2-7	TRBV2	NA	CASSVGPDRLSYEQYF
TRBJ2-3	TRBV9	NA	CASSGGPGLAPLGTQYF
TRBJ2-4	TRBV21-1	NA	CASSKWASWPKNIQYF
TRBJ2-7	TRBV11-1	NA	CASSPAGVSYEQYF
TRBJ1-6	TRBV2	once	CASSLFRVGNSPLHF
TRBJ1-1	TRBV12-3/TRBV12-4	NA	CASSPKGGGEAFF
TRBJ2-3	TRBV5-1	few	CASGPGQPSTDTQYF
TRBJ2-7	TRBV5-1	NA	CASSAGGRAYEQYF
TRBJ1-2	TRBV28	NA	CASSQRTGANYGYTF
TRBJ1-5	TRBV11-1	NA	CASSLGGRDGQPQHF
TRBJ1-3	TRBV6-5	NA	CASSSGGTGNTIYF
TRBJ2-7	TRBV7-6	few	CASSMGQGGFEQYF
TRBJ1-1	TRBV6-6	NA	CASSPQGADTEAFF
TRBJ2-7	TRBV29-1	NA	CSAITLEGLAGGNEQYF
TRBJ2-3	TRBV27	NA	CASSTRDSGPDTQYF
TRBJ1-2	TRBV27	NA	CASSSTGNGYTF
TRBJ2-7	TRBV6-5	NA	CASSWDRASYEQYF
TRBJ1-4	TRBV7-9	once	CASSLAGGGEKLFF
TRBJ2-5	TRBV30	once	CAWIGETQYF
TRBJ2-5	TRBV7-9	NA	CASSSRQGIQETQYF
TRBJ1-4	TRBV19	NA	CASTTGRSTNEKLFF
TRBJ1-4	TRBV25-1	NA	CASSENGGANEKLFF
TRBJ2-5	TRBV19	NA	CASSQAGDGRTQYF
TRBJ1-4	TRBV7-2	few	CASSLSGAREKLFF
TRBJ1-5	TRBV6-5	few	CASSTQGNQPQHF
TRBJ2-5	TRBV21-1	NA	CASSKHWQAGEETQYF